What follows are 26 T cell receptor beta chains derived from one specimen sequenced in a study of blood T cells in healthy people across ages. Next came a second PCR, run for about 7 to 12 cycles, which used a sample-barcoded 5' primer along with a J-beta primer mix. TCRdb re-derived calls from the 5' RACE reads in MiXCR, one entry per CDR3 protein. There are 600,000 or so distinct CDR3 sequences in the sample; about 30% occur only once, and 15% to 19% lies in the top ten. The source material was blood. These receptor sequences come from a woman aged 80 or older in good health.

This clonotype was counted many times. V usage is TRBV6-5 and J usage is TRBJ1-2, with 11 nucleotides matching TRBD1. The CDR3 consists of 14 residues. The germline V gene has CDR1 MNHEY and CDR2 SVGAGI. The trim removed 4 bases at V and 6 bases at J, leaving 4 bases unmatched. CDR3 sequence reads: CASSSWGQGDGYTF. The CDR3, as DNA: TGTGCCAGCAGTTCTTGGGGACAGGGGGATGGCTACACCTTC.

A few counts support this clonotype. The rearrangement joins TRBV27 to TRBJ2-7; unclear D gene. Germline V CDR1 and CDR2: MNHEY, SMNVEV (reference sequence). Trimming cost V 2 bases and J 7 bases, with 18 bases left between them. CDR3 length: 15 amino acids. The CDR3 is CASSLPSGLGKEQYF. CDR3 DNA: TGTGCCAGCAGTTTACCTTCAGGCCTTGGAAAAGAGCAGTACTTC.

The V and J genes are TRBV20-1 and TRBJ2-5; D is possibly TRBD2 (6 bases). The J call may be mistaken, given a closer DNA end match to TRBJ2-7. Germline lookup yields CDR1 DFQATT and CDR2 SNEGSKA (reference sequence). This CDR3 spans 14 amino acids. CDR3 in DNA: TGCAGTGCGACCCTAGCGCCGTCCTCCTACGAGCAGTACTTC. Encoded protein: CSATLAPSSYEQYF.

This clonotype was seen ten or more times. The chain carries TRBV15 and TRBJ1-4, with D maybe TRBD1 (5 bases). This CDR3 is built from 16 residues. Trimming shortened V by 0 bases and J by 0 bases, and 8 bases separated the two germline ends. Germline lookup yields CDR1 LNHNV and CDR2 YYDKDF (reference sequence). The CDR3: CATSRERGTTNEKLFF. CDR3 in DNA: TGTGCCACCAGCAGAGAACGGGGCACAACTAATGAAAAACTGTTTTTT.

CDR3 bases: TGTGCCAGCAGCACCGGGACAGGGCGGGGAGAGACCCAGTACTTC. Translated, it gives CASSTGTGRGETQYF. This rearrangement joins TRBV5-6 to TRBJ2-5; TRBD1 agrees at 9 bases. The CDR3 covers 15 residues. V shed 4 bases and J 4 bases; nucleotides not matched to a gene: 8. Germline V gene data show CDR1 as SGHDT and CDR2 as YYEEEE.

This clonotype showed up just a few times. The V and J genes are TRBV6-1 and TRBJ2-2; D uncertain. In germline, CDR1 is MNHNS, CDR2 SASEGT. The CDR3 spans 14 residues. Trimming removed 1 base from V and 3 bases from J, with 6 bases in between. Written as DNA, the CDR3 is TGTGCCAGCAGTGAAGGGGATCACACCGGGGAGCTGTTTTTT. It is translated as CASSEGDHTGELFF.

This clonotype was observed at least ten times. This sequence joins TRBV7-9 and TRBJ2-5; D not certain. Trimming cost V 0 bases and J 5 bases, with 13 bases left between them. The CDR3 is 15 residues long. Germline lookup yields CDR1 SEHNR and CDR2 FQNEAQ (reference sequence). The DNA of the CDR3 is TGTGCCAGCAGCTTAGCCGGCTCGTCGTGGGAGACCCAGTACTTC. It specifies CASSLAGSSWETQYF.

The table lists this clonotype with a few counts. This CDR3 is CASSLRARAGTEAFF. DNA for the CDR3: TGTGCCAGCAGCTTAAGGGCCAGAGCAGGGACTGAAGCTTTCTTT. J is TRBJ1-1 and V is TRBV7-2; the D gene is possibly TRBD1 (5 bases). CDR1 and CDR2 from the germline V gene are SGHTA and FQGNSA. The V and J ends lost 2 bases and 5 bases respectively, with 15 bases between them. CDR3 size: 15 residues.

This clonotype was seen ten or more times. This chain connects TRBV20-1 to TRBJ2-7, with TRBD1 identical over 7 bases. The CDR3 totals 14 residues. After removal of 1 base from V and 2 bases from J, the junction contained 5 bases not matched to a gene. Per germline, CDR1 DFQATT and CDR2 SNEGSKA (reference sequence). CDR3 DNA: TGCAGTGCTAGAGGGGCAGGGGGTGCCTACGAGCAGTACTTC. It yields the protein CSARGAGGAYEQYF.

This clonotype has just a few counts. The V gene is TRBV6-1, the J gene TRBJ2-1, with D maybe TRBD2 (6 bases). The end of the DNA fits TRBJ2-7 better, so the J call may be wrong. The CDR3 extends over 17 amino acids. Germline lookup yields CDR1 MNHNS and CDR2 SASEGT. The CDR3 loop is CASSTHLGGPSYNEQYF. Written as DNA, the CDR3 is TGTGCCAGCAGTACACATCTCGGGGGACCTTCCTACAATGAGCAGTACTTC.

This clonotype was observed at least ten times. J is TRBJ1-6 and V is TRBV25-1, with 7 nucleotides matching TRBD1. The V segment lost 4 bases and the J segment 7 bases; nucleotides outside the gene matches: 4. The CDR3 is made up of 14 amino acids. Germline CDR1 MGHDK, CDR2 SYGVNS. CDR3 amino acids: CASSVNRGNSPLHF. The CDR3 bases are TGTGCCAGCAGTGTTAACAGGGGAAATTCACCCCTCCACTTT.

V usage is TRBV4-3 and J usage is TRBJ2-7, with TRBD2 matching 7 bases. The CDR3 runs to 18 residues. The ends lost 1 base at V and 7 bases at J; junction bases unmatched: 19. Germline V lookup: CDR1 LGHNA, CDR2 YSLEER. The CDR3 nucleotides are TGCGCCAGCAGCCAAGGGGGGGGTCGGGACTATATCTACAATGAGCAGTACTTC. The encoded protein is CASSQGGGRDYIYNEQYF.

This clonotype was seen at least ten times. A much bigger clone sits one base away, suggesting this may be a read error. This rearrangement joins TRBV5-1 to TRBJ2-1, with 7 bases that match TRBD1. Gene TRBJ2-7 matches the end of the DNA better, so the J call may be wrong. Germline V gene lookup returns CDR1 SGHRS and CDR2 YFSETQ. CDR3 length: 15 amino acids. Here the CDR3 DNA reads TGCGCCAGCAGCTCACAGGGGACGCCCTACAATGAGCAGTACTTC. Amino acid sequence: CASSSQGTPYNEQYF.

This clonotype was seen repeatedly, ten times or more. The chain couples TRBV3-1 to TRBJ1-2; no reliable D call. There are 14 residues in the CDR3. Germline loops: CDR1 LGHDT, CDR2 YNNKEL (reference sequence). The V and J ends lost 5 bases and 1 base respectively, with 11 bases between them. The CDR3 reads CASSSNAVNYGYTF. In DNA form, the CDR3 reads TGTGCCAGCAGCTCAAACGCGGTTAACTATGGCTACACCTTC.

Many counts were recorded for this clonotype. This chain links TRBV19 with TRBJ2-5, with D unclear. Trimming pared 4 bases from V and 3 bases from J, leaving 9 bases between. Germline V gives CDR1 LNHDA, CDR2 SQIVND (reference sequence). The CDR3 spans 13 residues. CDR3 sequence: CASSSFAKETQYF. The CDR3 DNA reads TGTGCCAGTAGTAGTTTCGCGAAAGAGACCCAGTACTTC.

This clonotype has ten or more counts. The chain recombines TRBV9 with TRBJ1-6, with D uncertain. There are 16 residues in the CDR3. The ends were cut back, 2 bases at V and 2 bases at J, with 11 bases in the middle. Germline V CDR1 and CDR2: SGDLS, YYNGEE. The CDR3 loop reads CASSVGWQPYNSPLHF. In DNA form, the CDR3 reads TGTGCCAGCAGCGTGGGTTGGCAACCCTATAATTCACCCCTCCACTTT. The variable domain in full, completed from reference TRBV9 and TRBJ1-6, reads DSGVTQTPKHLITATGQRVTLRCSPRSGDLSVYWYQQSLDQGLQFLIQYYNGEERAKGNILERFSAQQFPDLHSELNLSSLELGDSALYFCASSVGWQPYNSPLHFGNGTRLTVT.

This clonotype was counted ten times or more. Written as DNA, the CDR3 is TGCAGTGCTAGAAGGTCGGCACTAACTTCGGACGAGCAGTACTTC. It yields the protein CSARRSALTSDEQYF. V gene TRBV20-1 combines with J gene TRBJ2-7; unclear D gene. The germline V gene has CDR1 DFQATT and CDR2 SNEGSKA (reference sequence). The CDR3 runs to 15 residues. V dropped 2 bases and J dropped 5 bases, with 19 bases sitting between them.

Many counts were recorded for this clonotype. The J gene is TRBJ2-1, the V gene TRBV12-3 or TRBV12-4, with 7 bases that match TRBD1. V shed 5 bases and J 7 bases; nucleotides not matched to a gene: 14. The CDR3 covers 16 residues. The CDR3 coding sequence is TGTGCCAGCAGTCAAAGAGACAGGGCAATAGAGAATGAGCAGTTCTTC. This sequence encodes CASSQRDRAIENEQFF.

The chain's CDR3 is CASSREDNQPQHF. The CDR3 bases are TGTGCCAGCAGTAGAGAAGACAATCAGCCCCAGCATTTT. The chain uses TRBV12-3 or TRBV12-4 and TRBJ1-5; no definite D call. V was pared by 5 bases and J by 3 bases, with 8 bases between. The CDR3 is made up of 13 amino acids.

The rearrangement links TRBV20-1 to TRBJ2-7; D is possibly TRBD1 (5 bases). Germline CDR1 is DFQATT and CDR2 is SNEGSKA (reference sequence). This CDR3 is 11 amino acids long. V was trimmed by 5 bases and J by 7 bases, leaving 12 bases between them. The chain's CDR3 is CSAGVGDEQYF. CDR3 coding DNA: TGCAGTGCTGGAGTAGGGGATGAGCAGTACTTC.

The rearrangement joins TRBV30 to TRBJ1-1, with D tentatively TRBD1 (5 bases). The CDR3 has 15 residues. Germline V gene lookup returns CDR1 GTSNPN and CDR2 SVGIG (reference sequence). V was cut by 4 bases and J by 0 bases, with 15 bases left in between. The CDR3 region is CAWNGPGGMNTEAFF. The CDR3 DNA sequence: TGTGCCTGGAATGGTCCGGGGGGAATGAACACTGAAGCTTTCTTT.

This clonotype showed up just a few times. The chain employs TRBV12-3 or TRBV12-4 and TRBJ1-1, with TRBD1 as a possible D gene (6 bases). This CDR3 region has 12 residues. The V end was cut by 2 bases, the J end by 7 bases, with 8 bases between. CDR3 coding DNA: TGTGCCAGCAGTTTACGAGGGGGTGAAGCTTTCTTT. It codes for CASSLRGGEAFF.

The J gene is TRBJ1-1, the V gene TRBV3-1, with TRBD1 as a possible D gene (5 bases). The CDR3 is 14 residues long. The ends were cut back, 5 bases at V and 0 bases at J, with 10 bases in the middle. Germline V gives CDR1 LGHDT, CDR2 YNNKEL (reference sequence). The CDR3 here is CASSEGQMNTEAFF. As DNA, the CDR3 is TGTGCCAGCAGCGAGGGGCAGATGAACACTGAAGCTTTCTTT. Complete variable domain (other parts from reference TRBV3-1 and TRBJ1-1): DTAVSQTPKYLVTQMGNDKSIKCEQNLGHDTMYWYKQDSKKFLKIMFSYNNKELIINETVPNRFSPKSPDKAHLNLHINSLELGDSAVYFCASSEGQMNTEAFFGQGTRLTVV.

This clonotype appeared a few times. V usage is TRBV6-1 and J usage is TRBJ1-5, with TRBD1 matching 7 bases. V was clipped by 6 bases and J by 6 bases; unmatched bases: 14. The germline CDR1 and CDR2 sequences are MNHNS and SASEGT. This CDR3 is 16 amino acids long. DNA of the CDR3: TGTGCCAGCAGCCCTGACAGGGAGGGACTCGGTCAGCCCCAGCATTTT. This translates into CASSPDREGLGQPQHF.

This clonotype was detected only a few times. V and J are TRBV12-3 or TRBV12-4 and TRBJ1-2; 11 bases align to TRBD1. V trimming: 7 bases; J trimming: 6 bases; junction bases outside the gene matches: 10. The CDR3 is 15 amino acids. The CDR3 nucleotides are TGTGCCAGCACCCTATTTCGGACAGGGGGCAATGGCTACACCTTC. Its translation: CASTLFRTGGNGYTF.

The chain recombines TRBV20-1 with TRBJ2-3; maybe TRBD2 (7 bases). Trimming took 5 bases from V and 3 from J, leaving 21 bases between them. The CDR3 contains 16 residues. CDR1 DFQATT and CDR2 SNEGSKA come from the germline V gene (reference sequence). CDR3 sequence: CSAPRGGLRKTDTQYF. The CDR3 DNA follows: TGCAGTGCTCCAAGGGGGGGGTTGAGGAAGACAGATACGCAGTATTTT.